Shown below are 13 T cell receptor beta chains from a single sample sequenced in a study of T cell clonality in common variable immunodeficiency. Clones were read by immunoSEQ multiplex PCR, and TCRdb kept only the in-frame ones, dropping some. The data show about 15,000 clones, with none appearing a single time. No cognate antigen is known for these TCRs. Notes on the study in general: In common variable immunodeficiency, TCR beta chains reportedly carried fewer deletions and N-nucleotide insertions.

Material for sequencing was peripheral blood mononuclear cells. The receptor source for this set is a human donor with common variable immunodeficiency.

To note about this clone: The sequenced fragment ends 3 residues before the CDR3 boundary, so the rest is inferred from the germline J gene. The chain recombines TRBV7-9 with TRBJ1-2; D is perhaps TRBD1 (6 bases). V lost 5 bases to trimming and J lost 0 bases, with 13 bases between them. Germline V CDR1 and CDR2: SEHNR, FQNEAQ (reference sequence). There are 15 residues in the CDR3. The CDR3: CASSKGVTSNYGYTF. Incomplete CDR3 DNA: TGTGCCAGCAGCAAGGGGGTCACATCTAACTATGGC.

This clone was observed a few times. The observed sequence ends 3 residues before the CDR3 terminus, with the missing tail filled in from the germline J gene. This rearrangement joins TRBV2 to TRBJ1-4; 7 bases are a match to TRBD1. This CDR3 contains 14 residues. Germline V lookup: CDR1 SNHLY, CDR2 FYNNEI. Losses at the gene ends were 8 bases for V and 7 bases for J; bases not matched to a gene: 10. The CDR3 loop reads CASCRGDMCEKLFF. The part of the CDR3 DNA that was read is TGTGCCAGCTGCAGGGGGGACATGTGTGAAAAA.

Details on this clone: The read terminates 3 residues ahead of where the CDR3 ends, so the germline J gene completes it. The chain links TRBV5-1 to TRBJ2-7; 10 bases line up with TRBD1. With V trimmed by 4 bases and J by 6 bases, 10 bases remained unmatched. The CDR3 is made up of 15 amino acids. CDR1 is SGHRS and CDR2 is YFSETQ in the germline V gene. CDR3 in amino acids: CASSHPGQGLGEQYF. CDR3 DNA, as far as it was read: TGCGCCAGCAGCCACCCGGGACAGGGGCTAGGCGAG.

Of note for this clone: The DNA ends 3 residues before the CDR3 does, and the rest of the CDR3 is filled in from the germline J gene. V usage is TRBV18 and J usage is TRBJ2-3; D is undetermined. Germline CDR1 reads KGHSH; CDR2 reads LQKENI. The CDR3 consists of 14 residues. V lost 2 bases to trimming and J lost 5 bases, with 11 bases between them. The CDR3 is CASSPSLDRDTQYF. The DNA read from the CDR3 is TGTGCCAGCTCACCATCGCTCGATAGAGATACG. Based on the CDR3 plus reference TRBV18 and TRBJ2-3, the full variable domain is NAGVMQNPRHLVRRRGQEARLRCSPMKGHSHVYWYRQLPEEGLKFMVYLQKENIIDESGMPKERFSAEFPKEGPSILRIQQVVRGDSAAYFCASSPSLDRDTQYFGPGTRLTVL.

For this clone: The read falls 3 residues short of the CDR3 end, and the missing part is taken from the germline J gene. The genes are TRBV19 and TRBJ1-1, with a possible D match to TRBD1 (6 bases). Germline assignment: CDR1 LNHDA and CDR2 SQIVND (reference sequence). Trimming pared 8 bases from V and 3 bases from J, leaving 16 bases between. There are 14 residues in the CDR3. CDR3 protein: CASGGQNWDTEAFF. The CDR3 bases that were read are TGTGCCAGTGGGGGACAAAACTGGGACACTGAA.

As for this clone: Coverage ceases 3 residues before the CDR3 finishes, and the germline J gene fills in the end. The chain is built from TRBV20-1 and TRBJ1-2; unclear D gene. The CDR3 spans 12 residues. Germline lookup yields CDR1 DFQATT and CDR2 SNEGSKA (reference sequence). V lost 2 bases and J lost 4, with 8 bases in between. The CDR3 reads CSARPGGYGYTF. The part of the CDR3 DNA that was read is TGCAGTGCTAGACCAGGAGGCTATGGC.

To note about this clone: The read halts 3 residues ahead of the CDR3 end, with the missing end drawn from the germline J gene. This chain links TRBV7-6 with TRBJ2-1, with 8 bases matching TRBD2. The junction had 11 bases not matched to a gene; V was cut back by 4 bases and J by 0 bases. The CDR3 sequence is 18 residues long. Germline V lookup: CDR1 SGHVS, CDR2 FNYEAQ. The covered CDR3 bases are TGTGCCAGCAGCTCAGTGACAAGCGGGGGCAACTCCTACAATGAG. This encodes CASSSVTSGGNSYNE. In full, the CDR3 reads CASSSVTSGGNSYNEQFF.

This clone has ten or more counts. The read ends 3 residues before the CDR3 terminus; that terminus is restored from the germline J gene. This chain connects TRBV5-1 to TRBJ1-4; possibly TRBD1 for D (5 bases). Trimming removed 3 bases at V and 5 bases at J, with 11 bases between. The CDR3 extends over 14 amino acids. Germline V gene lookup returns CDR1 SGHRS and CDR2 YFSETQ. This chain's CDR3 is CASSSMRGNEKLFF. Incomplete CDR3 DNA: TGCGCCAGCAGCTCGATGAGGGGAAATGAAAAA.

With respect to this clone: The read halts 3 residues ahead of the CDR3 end, with the missing end drawn from the germline J gene. The genes are TRBV13 and TRBJ2-3, with D unclear. CDR1 and CDR2 from the germline V gene are PRHDT and FYEKMQ (reference sequence). The length of the CDR3 is 11 residues. Deletions cut 4 bases from V and 3 bases from J, with 2 bases between. The CDR3 DNA, read in part, is TGTGCCAGCAGCTCGACAGATACG. It codes for CASSSTDT. The CDR3, in full, reads CASSSTDTQYF.

In this sample, this clone turned up a few times. The read stops 3 residues short of the end of the CDR3; the missing end is completed from the germline J gene. This chain uses TRBV7-2 with TRBJ1-2, with D perhaps matching TRBD1 (6 bases). This CDR3 region has 15 residues. The germline gives CDR1 SGHTA, CDR2 FQGNSA. V lost 5 bases to trimming and J lost 4 bases, with 17 bases between them. CDR3 amino acids: CASSQGGGVSYGYTF. CDR3 DNA, as far as it was read: TGTGCCAGCAGCCAAGGTGGGGGCGTTAGCTATGGC.

There are a few counts of this clone. From the germline J gene comes the end of the CDR3, since the read stops 3 residues before it. This sequence joins TRBV5-1 and TRBJ2-1; TRBD2 matches 10 bases. The CDR3 has 17 residues. J gave up 8 bases and V 4 bases, and 15 bases lay outside the gene matches. Germline CDR1 SGHRS, CDR2 YFSETQ. The CDR3 sequence: CASSPGGLAGVLDEQFF. The sequenced CDR3 bases are TGCGCCAGCAGCCCTGGGGGTCTAGCGGGAGTGTTGGATGAG.

This clone was found a few times. The observed sequence ends 3 residues before the CDR3 terminus, with the missing tail filled in from the germline J gene. The rearrangement links TRBV7-9 to TRBJ1-4, with a possible D match to TRBD1 (5 bases). CDR1 and CDR2 (germline): SEHNR, FQNEAQ (reference sequence). The V gene lost 5 bases and the J gene lost 3 bases, with 13 bases spanning the gap. The CDR3 consists of 15 residues. CDR3 DNA, as far as it was read: TGTGCCAGCAGCCAAACAGGTCTTTCTAATGAAAAA. Translated, it gives CASSQTGLSNEK. The full CDR3 protein reads CASSQTGLSNEKLFF.

This clone was recorded a few times. The read comes to an end 3 residues before the CDR3 does, leaving the germline J gene to fill in the end. The chain recombines TRBV19 with TRBJ2-7, with a possible D match to TRBD1 (5 bases). Per the germline V gene, CDR1 is LNHDA and CDR2 is SQIVND (reference sequence). This CDR3 comprises 17 residues. V lost 5 bases and J 5 bases, leaving 25 bases between the germline ends. This CDR3 is CASSRRSTEGACHEQYF. The sequenced part of the CDR3 DNA is TGTGCCAGTAGTCGACGGTCGACGGAAGGGGCCTGCCACGAG.